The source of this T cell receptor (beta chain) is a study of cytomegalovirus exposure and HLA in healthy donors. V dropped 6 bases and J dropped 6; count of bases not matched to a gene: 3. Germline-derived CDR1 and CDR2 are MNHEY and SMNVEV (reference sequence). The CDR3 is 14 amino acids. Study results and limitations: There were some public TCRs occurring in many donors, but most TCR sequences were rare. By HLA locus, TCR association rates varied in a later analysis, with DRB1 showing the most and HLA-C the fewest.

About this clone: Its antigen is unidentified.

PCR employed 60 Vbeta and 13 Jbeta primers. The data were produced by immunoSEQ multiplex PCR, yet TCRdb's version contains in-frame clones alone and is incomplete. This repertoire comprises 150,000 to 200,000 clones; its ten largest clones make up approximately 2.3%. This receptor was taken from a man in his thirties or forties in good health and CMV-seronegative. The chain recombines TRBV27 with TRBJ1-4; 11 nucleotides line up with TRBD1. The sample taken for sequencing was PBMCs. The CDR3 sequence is CASSRTGGHEKLFF. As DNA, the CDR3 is TGTGCCAGCAGCCGGACAGGGGGCCATGAAAAACTGTTTTTT.